The 24 T cell receptor beta chains below were found in one sample sequenced in a study of early T cells in non-severe SARS-CoV-2 infection. MiXCR was run by TCRdb on the 5' RACE reads, yielding one entry per CDR3 protein. The profile shows about 97,000 distinct CDR3 sequences, approximately 10% of them singletons. Sequenced material: whole blood, taken at baseline. All receptors come from an adult who was a healthcare worker with PCR-confirmed SARS-CoV-2 infection or an uninfected control (not recorded which).

This clonotype was counted ten times or more. The V and J genes are TRBV6-2 or TRBV6-3 and TRBJ2-5, with a possible D match to TRBD2 (5 bases). Deletions cut 1 base from V and 1 base from J, with 7 bases between. Germline CDR1 and CDR2: MNHEY and SVGEGT. The CDR3 loop spans 14 amino acids. The CDR3: CASSYLGSQETQYF. DNA for the CDR3: TGTGCCAGCAGTTACTTAGGGAGCCAAGAGACCCAGTACTTC.

This rearrangement joins TRBV10-3 to TRBJ2-3; 10 bases align to TRBD2. Germline CDR1 reads ENHRY; CDR2 reads SYGVKD. V was clipped by 4 bases and J by 2 bases; unmatched bases: 6. The CDR3 has 16 residues. This CDR3 is CAISGGSGGFTDTQYF. In nucleotides, the CDR3 is TGTGCCATCAGTGGAGGTAGCGGGGGGTTCACAGATACGCAGTATTTT.

There are a few counts of this clonotype. This chain links TRBV20-1 with TRBJ2-1, with 7 bases identical to TRBD1. V lost 2 bases to trimming and J lost 4 bases; unmatched junction nucleotides: 11. Germline CDR1 and CDR2: DFQATT and SNEGSKA (reference sequence). This CDR3 has 16 amino acids. The CDR3 protein is CSARTGQPGIYNEQFF. CDR3 sequence (DNA): TGCAGTGCTAGAACGGGACAGCCAGGAATATACAATGAGCAGTTCTTC.

The V call is TRBV5-1, the J call TRBJ1-6; TRBD1 aligns across 9 bases. The length of the CDR3 is 15 residues. The V gene end was trimmed by 3 bases and the J gene end by 7 bases; junction bases not matched to a gene: 5. Germline V gene lookup returns CDR1 SGHRS and CDR2 YFSETQ. The DNA of the CDR3 is TGCGCCAGCAGCTCTGGGACAGGGAACAATTCACCCCTCCACTTT. This encodes CASSSGTGNNSPLHF.

The table lists this clonotype with a few counts. V and J are TRBV7-8 and TRBJ2-5, with 12 bases fitting TRBD1. In germline, CDR1 is SGHVS, CDR2 FQNEAQ. The CDR3 contains 16 residues. The V gene end was trimmed by 5 bases and the J gene end by 1 base; junction bases not matched to a gene: 5. CDR3 in DNA: TGTGCCAGCAGCACCGGGACAGGGGGCCCCCAAGAGACCCAGTACTTC. Its protein is CASSTGTGGPQETQYF.

This clonotype has ten or more counts. This sequence joins TRBV19 and TRBJ1-2; tentative D call: TRBD1 (6 bases). The CDR3 is made up of 13 amino acids. Trimming shortened V by 4 bases and J by 4 bases, and 10 bases separated the two germline ends. Germline-derived CDR1 and CDR2 are LNHDA and SQIVND (reference sequence). The CDR3 sequence: CASSTGEVYGYTF. Here the CDR3 DNA reads TGTGCCAGTAGTACAGGGGAGGTCTATGGCTACACCTTC.

In its sample, this clonotype was seen a few times. V usage is TRBV5-8 and J usage is TRBJ1-5; D call uncertain. Germline V gene data show CDR1 as SGHTS and CDR2 as YDEGEE. CDR3 size: 15 residues. Trimming removed 0 bases at V and 6 bases at J, with 13 bases between. CDR3 loop: CASSLGVARSQPQHF. The CDR3 DNA reads TGTGCCAGCAGCTTGGGAGTGGCCAGAAGTCAGCCCCAGCATTTT. Combining the CDR3 with reference TRBV5-8 and TRBJ1-5 gives the whole variable domain EAGVTQSPTHLIKTRGQQATLRCSPISGHTSVYWYQQALGLGLQFLLWYDEGEERNRGNFPPRFSGRQFPNYSSELNVNALELEDSALYLCASSLGVARSQPQHFGDGTRLSIL.

V usage is TRBV7-2 and J usage is TRBJ1-1, with D unclear. Germline V lookup: CDR1 SGHTA, CDR2 FQGNSA. This CDR3 has 14 residues. V was cut by 8 bases and J by 1 base, with 14 bases left in between. The CDR3 DNA sequence: TGTGCCAGCGGTAAGGGCCCATCGAACACTGAAGCTTTCTTT. It yields the protein CASGKGPSNTEAFF. The entire variable domain, with the rest obtained from reference TRBV7-2 and TRBJ1-1, is as follows: GAGVSQSPSNKVTEKGKDVELRCDPISGHTALYWYRQSLGQGLEFLIYFQGNSAPDKSGLPSDRFSAERTGGSVSTLTIQRTQQEDSAVYLCASGKGPSNTEAFFGQGTRLTVV.

This clonotype was found a few times. The chain is built from TRBV7-9 and TRBJ2-6, with TRBD2 as a possible D gene (6 bases). CDR3 length: 18 amino acids. Germline V CDR1 and CDR2: SEHNR, FQNEAQ (reference sequence). The germline V and J ends were trimmed by 7 bases and 1 base, with 20 bases remaining between them. CDR3 in DNA: TGTGCCAGCAATCCCGTAGGGCTAGCGTTTTCTGGGGCCAACGTCCTGACTTTC. Translation: CASNPVGLAFSGANVLTF.

The chain employs TRBV29-1 and TRBJ2-7, with 8 positions matching TRBD1. The J segment lost 7 bases and the V segment lost 4 bases, leaving 6 bases of the junction unmatched. Per germline, CDR1 SQVTM and CDR2 ANQGSEA. The length of the CDR3 is 12 residues. CDR3 protein: CSVGTGNSEQYF. CDR3 DNA: TGCAGCGTTGGGACAGGGAATAGTGAGCAGTACTTC.

With respect to this clonotype: Compared with germline, one end of the junction differs, possibly owing to a read error. V usage is TRBV10-3 and J usage is TRBJ2-7, with 8 bases lining up with TRBD2. In germline, CDR1 is ENHRY, CDR2 SYGVKD. The CDR3 contains 12 residues. The CDR3 DNA sequence: TGTGCCTCGGGAGGGTGGCGAGAGGCGAAGTATTTC. Protein sequence: CASGGWREAKYF.

V and J are TRBV29-1 and TRBJ2-7, with D maybe TRBD1 (5 bases). CDR1 is SQVTM and CDR2 is ANQGSEA in the germline V gene. Trimming took 3 bases from V and 2 from J, leaving 8 bases between them. The CDR3 totals 12 residues. CDR3 DNA: TGCAGCGTTGATCAGGGCCCCTACGAGCAGTACTTC. As protein: CSVDQGPYEQYF.

This clonotype has a handful of counts. The chain carries TRBV12-3 or TRBV12-4 and TRBJ2-3, with D possibly matching TRBD2 (5 bases). Trimming took off 4 bases at V and 6 bases at J, with 17 bases between the two ends. This CDR3 spans 15 amino acids. CDR3 loop: CASSSFHSRGDTQYF. CDR3 bases: TGTGCCAGCAGTTCCTTTCACTCGCGCGGGGATACGCAGTATTTT.

The V and J genes are TRBV11-2 and TRBJ2-1; 12 nucleotides agree with TRBD1. This CDR3 region has 15 residues. V was pared by 5 bases and J by 8 bases, with 7 bases of the junction left unmatched. Germline assignment: CDR1 SGHAT and CDR2 FQNNGV. CDR3 loop: CASSQGTGGFYEQFF. The DNA of the CDR3 is TGTGCCAGCAGCCAGGGGACAGGGGGCTTCTATGAGCAGTTCTTC.

V usage is TRBV6-5 and J usage is TRBJ1-2; no clear D. Germline V CDR1 and CDR2: MNHEY, SVGAGI. Trimming pared 8 bases from V and 8 bases from J, leaving 12 bases between. CDR3 size: 11 residues. The chain's CDR3 is CASSDRSGYTF. The CDR3, as DNA: TGTGCCAGCTCGGATCGCAGCGGCTACACCTTC.

This clonotype was detected only a few times. This chain joins TRBV3-1 and TRBJ1-5; 9 nucleotides agree with TRBD1. The CDR3 spans 17 residues. The V segment lost 3 bases and the J segment 0 bases; nucleotides outside the gene matches: 6. CDR1 and CDR2 from the germline V gene are LGHDT and YNNKEL (reference sequence). The CDR3 region has the DNA TGTGCCAGCAGCCACGGGACAGGGCTTTATAGCAATCAGCCCCAGCATTTT. Translated, it gives CASSHGTGLYSNQPQHF. The full variable domain, completed using reference TRBV3-1 and TRBJ1-5, is DTAVSQTPKYLVTQMGNDKSIKCEQNLGHDTMYWYKQDSKKFLKIMFSYNNKELIINETVPNRFSPKSPDKAHLNLHINSLELGDSAVYFCASSHGTGLYSNQPQHFGDGTRLSIL.

J is TRBJ1-1 and V is TRBV7-6; perhaps TRBD1 as D (6 bases). V was shortened by 5 bases and J by 7 bases, with 11 bases between the two germline ends. The CDR3 length is 12 residues. CDR1 and CDR2 from the germline V gene are SGHVS and FNYEAQ. The CDR3, as DNA: TGTGCCAGCAGCCTTACAGGGATTGAAGCTTTCTTT. It specifies CASSLTGIEAFF.

V and J are TRBV6-2 or TRBV6-3 and TRBJ2-2, with D possibly being TRBD1 (5 bases). V shed 2 bases and J shed 5 bases, with 6 bases lying between them. The CDR3 is made up of 13 amino acids. Germline loops: CDR1 MNHEY, CDR2 SVGEGT. CDR3 protein: CASSYRQTGELFF. CDR3 DNA sequence: TGTGCCAGCAGTTACCGACAGACCGGGGAGCTGTTTTTT.

The chain links TRBV30 to TRBJ2-1, with D possibly TRBD2 on 6 matching bases. Germline CDR1 GTSNPN, CDR2 SVGIG (reference sequence). This CDR3 comprises 12 residues. Deletions cut 3 bases from V and 7 bases from J, with 10 bases between. CDR3 coding DNA: TGTGCCTGGAGCCGACTAGGGAATGAGCAGTTCTTC. This encodes CAWSRLGNEQFF.

The genes are TRBV5-4 and TRBJ2-3; TRBD2 matches 8 bases. From germline, CDR1 is SGHNT and CDR2 YYREEE (reference sequence). This CDR3 has 16 amino acids. J gave up 0 bases and V 1 base, and 4 bases lay outside the gene matches. In DNA, the CDR3 is TGTGCCAGCAGCTTGTACGCGGGAGGCAGCACAGATACGCAGTATTTT. This encodes CASSLYAGGSTDTQYF.

This clonotype was detected ten times or more. V usage is TRBV11-3 and J usage is TRBJ2-7, with a tentative D call TRBD2 (5 bases). V lost 1 base to trimming and J lost 3 bases, with 10 bases between them. The CDR3 totals 14 residues. Germline V gene lookup returns CDR1 SGHNT and CDR2 YENEEA. CDR3 nucleotides: TGTGCCAGCAGCTTAGTCGGGGAACTCTACGAGCAGTACTTC. As protein: CASSLVGELYEQYF.

Ten or more counts support this clonotype. The chain is built from TRBV19 and TRBJ2-2; possibly TRBD1 for D (5 bases). Germline CDR1 reads LNHDA; CDR2 reads SQIVND (reference sequence). V lost 6 bases and J 2 bases, leaving 7 bases between the germline ends. The CDR3 runs to 13 residues. CDR3 region: CASRDSNTGELFF. The DNA for the CDR3 is TGTGCCAGTAGAGACAGTAACACCGGGGAGCTGTTTTTT.

This clonotype was recorded a few times. V is TRBV29-1 and J is TRBJ2-3; the D is unclear. The CDR3 extends over 12 amino acids. With 2 bases removed from V and 4 bases from J, the gap between germline ends came to 7 bases. The germline gives CDR1 SQVTM, CDR2 ANQGSEA. CDR3 sequence reads: CSVEPAADTQYF. The CDR3 DNA sequence: TGCAGCGTTGAACCAGCTGCAGATACGCAGTATTTT.

This clonotype was counted only a few times. This chain uses TRBV18 with TRBJ2-3, with 13 bases aligning to TRBD2. This CDR3 contains 16 residues. Germline V gene data show CDR1 as KGHSH and CDR2 as LQKENI. The V segment lost 1 base and the J segment 6 bases; nucleotides outside the gene matches: 4. The CDR3: CASSPRTSGGGDTQYF. The CDR3 region has the DNA TGTGCCAGCTCACCACGGACTAGCGGGGGTGGCGATACGCAGTATTTT.